This T cell receptor beta chain was profiled in a study of neoadjuvant anti-PD-1 for oral cavity cancer. Generated by immunoSEQ multiplex PCR, the TCRdb table keeps only in-frame clones and is missing some. The table lists about 6,600 clones, roughly 45% of them singletons. This clone was recorded a few times. Germline V lookup: CDR1 SQVTM, CDR2 ANQGSEA. The germline V and J ends were trimmed by 4 bases and 0 bases, with 6 bases remaining between them. This CDR3 is built from 12 residues. The J gene is TRBJ1-1, the V gene TRBV29-1; D possibly corresponds to TRBD1 (5 bases). The receptor comes from a person between 35 and 79 years old with oral cavity squamous cell carcinoma. The material sequenced was tumor tissue, taken before nivolumab (anti-PD-1) treatment. This chain's CDR3 is CSVVDMNTEAFF. Written as DNA, the CDR3 is TGCAGCGTTGTGGACATGAACACTGAAGCTTTCTTT.